The subject of this entry is one T cell receptor beta chain. The target antigen is unknown. Its ends do not fully match the called genes, so a read error is possible. The donors (healthy individuals) were bone marrow donors. The PCR had 60 Vbeta and 13 Jbeta primers. This table comes from immunoSEQ multiplex PCR, and its TCRdb copy is limited to in-frame clones, with some not included. The sample consists of about 150,000 clones, approximately 72% of them appearing once. These data come from a study of cytomegalovirus exposure and HLA in healthy donors. Study results and limitations: An analysis done earlier found most TCR beta V segments productive about 87% or about 30% of the time. One variant, a missense change in DCLRE1C, was linked in a later analysis to TCR beta V- and J-gene trimming. Generally TCR sequences proved uncommon, though certain public TCRs appeared in numerous donors.

Germline lookup yields CDR1 SGHDN and CDR2 FVKESK. The CDR3 is 14 residues long. The chain links TRBV14 to TRBJ2-3, with D perhaps matching TRBD1 (6 bases). Sequencing was performed on PBMCs. This receptor was taken from a man between 18 and 35 years old in good health and CMV-seronegative. CDR3 bases: TGTGCCAGCAGCTCCCTGACAGGAACAGATGCGCAGTATTTT. It translates to CASSSLTGTDAQYF. The complete variable domain, with remaining parts taken from reference TRBV14 and TRBJ2-3, reads EAGVTQFPSHSVIEKGQTVTLRCDPISGHDNLYWYRRVMGKEIKFLLHFVKESKQDESGMPNNRFLAERTGGTYSTLKVQPAELEDSGVYFCASSSLTGTDAQYFGPGTRLTVL.